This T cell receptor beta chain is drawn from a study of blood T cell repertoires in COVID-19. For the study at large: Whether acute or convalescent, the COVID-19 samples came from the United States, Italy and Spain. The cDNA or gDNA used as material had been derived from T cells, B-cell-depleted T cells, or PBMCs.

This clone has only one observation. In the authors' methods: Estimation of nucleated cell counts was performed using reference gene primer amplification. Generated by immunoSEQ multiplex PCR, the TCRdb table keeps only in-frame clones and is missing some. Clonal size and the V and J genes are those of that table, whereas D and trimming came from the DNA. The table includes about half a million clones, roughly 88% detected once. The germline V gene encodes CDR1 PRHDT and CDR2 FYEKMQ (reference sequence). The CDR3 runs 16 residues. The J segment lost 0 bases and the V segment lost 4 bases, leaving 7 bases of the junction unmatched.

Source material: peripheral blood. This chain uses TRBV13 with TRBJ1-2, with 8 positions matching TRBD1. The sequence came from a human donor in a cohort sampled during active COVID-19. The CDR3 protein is CASSSGRDRTNYGYTF. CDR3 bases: TGTGCCAGCAGCTCAGGAAGGGACAGGACTAACTATGGCTACACCTTC.